Included here is one TCR beta chain sequence, with context. The target of this receptor is not known. No base-level quality is on record; no much larger clone is a single base apart. The donors were included in the validation cohort of over a hundred subjects, a group kept apart from the roughly 670-subject first cohort. The sample originates from a study of cytomegalovirus exposure and HLA in healthy donors (dated by TCRdb to the late 2010s). As for the study more broadly: The 500 to 700 repertoires of the first cohort and the roughly 110 validation repertoires were produced on the same platform, according to a later analysis. Besides the first cohort of approximately 670 subjects, a separate validation cohort made up of over 95 different subjects was used. The study aimed to test whether signatures of past pathogen exposure could be identified by cataloging public T cell receptors. The study combined high-throughput TCR immunosequencing, statistical association of individual TCRs with disease status, and machine learning to predict cytomegalovirus infection status. Here is what the overall study found, with its caveats: In vitro tests confirmed that three of the cytomegalovirus-associated TCR beta chains recognize cytomegalovirus antigens. A later analysis had no HLA typing for the validation cohort, so co-occurrence there was scored across all 120 repertoires. A later analysis found that TCRs clustered in the first cohort also tended to co-occur in the roughly 120 validation repertoires, with 94% of cluster scores above 0. The study gave a list of under 200 TCR beta chains associated with cytomegalovirus. Most TCR sequences were observed very rarely across donors, whereas some public TCRs were present in many individuals. According to the authors, the approach could potentially be generalized to other disease states and immunological phenotypes. Cytomegalovirus status was reported to be diagnosed by the classifier with high specificity and sensitivity in both the original and validation cohorts.

Library preparation employed the immunoSEQ multiplex PCR assay. As for the original processing: A statistical classification framework was built for diagnosing cytomegalovirus status from the catalog of TCR beta chain sequences. Sourced from immuneACCESS, this table was stored by TCRdb with only in-frame sequences that have V and J called. A share of the clones is absent; for the studies checked, an unresolved V gene accounts for under half, and the remainder has no known explanation. The V and J calls and clone size were taken over from that table, and D and trimming were inferred from the DNA. Within this sample are fewer than 200,000 clones, with 86% of them counted one time only. The ten largest clones add up to 7.2% of the sample. The sample taken for sequencing was PBMCs. This clonotype was obtained from a man in his thirties or forties in good health and CMV-seropositive.

At the DNA level, the sequence is TGCGCCAGCAGCTTGGTGGCAGCCACCACAGATACGCAGTATTTT. This sequence encodes CASSLVAATTDTQYF. This chain joins TRBV5-1 to TRBJ2-3, with no confidently assigned D gene. Trimming takes 0 bases from V and 2 bases from J, and the germline ends sit 10 bases apart. CDR1 SGHRS and CDR2 YFSETQ were looked up in the germline V gene. Counted from cysteine to phenylalanine, this CDR3 has 15 amino acids. Only the CDR3 part of the read is kept: 45 bases, read in frame from the first base.